Listed below are T cell receptor beta chains from one sample, sequenced in a study of CXCR3-negative and CXCR3-positive naive CD8 T cells. TCRdb reanalyzed the 5' RACE reads, giving one entry per CDR3 protein sequence and no DNA. In all, the sample yields 70,000 to 100,000 distinct CDR3 sequences. Source material: naive CXCR3- CD8+ T cells from blood. The receptors shown here come from a human donor in good health. Some clones in this sample may be carry-over from other donors' samples. Each CDR3 is given with its conserved first and last residue.

V gene	J gene	CDR3 protein
TRBV7-9	TRBJ2-7	CASSLTVDAGGEQYF
TRBV6-5	TRBJ2-7	CASSYSMGDRDYEQYF
TRBV19	TRBJ2-7	CASSAGLAYEQYF
TRBV20-1	TRBJ2-3	CSARDEITSGRIAQYF
TRBV29-1	TRBJ1-2	CSVDTGGTNYGYTF
TRBV5-1	TRBJ2-1	CASSSYTGQEVWNEQFF
TRBV5-5	TRBJ2-3	CASSSVPGQSTDTQYF
TRBV29-1	TRBJ1-1	CSADVSYLDTEAFF
TRBV15	TRBJ2-7	CATSRDWGVSYEQYF
TRBV7-8	TRBJ2-3	CASRMAGTQYF
TRBV2	TRBJ2-3	CSSSSRVDTSTDTQYF
TRBV7-2	TRBJ1-1	CASSLSLGARGTEAFF
TRBV7-6	TRBJ2-7	CASSSRQGLGDEQYF
TRBV12-3/TRBV12-4	TRBJ1-1	CASSLSPRGAFF
TRBV14	TRBJ2-7	CASSQGQGGYEQYF
TRBV7-9	TRBJ2-7	CASSPRGAVEQYF
TRBV4-3	TRBJ2-2	CASSQVRVSGTGELFF
TRBV12-3/TRBV12-4	TRBJ2-5	CASRPGVSGVRETQYF
TRBV28	TRBJ2-5	CASSLGAGSRTDQETQYF
TRBV29-1	TRBJ2-7	CSVRDRVYEQYF
TRBV28	TRBJ1-1	CASSTLVLGTEAFF
TRBV27	TRBJ1-2	CASSLRGSIPQGYTF
TRBV5-1	TRBJ1-1	CASSLGMGWDTEAFF
TRBV29-1	TRBJ2-7	CSVEGQANEQYF
TRBV20-1	TRBJ2-1	CSAWRERTSSYNEQFF
TRBV28	TRBJ2-1	CASREGFSYNEQFF
TRBV15	TRBJ2-7	CATSSSTSGDSYEQYF
TRBV6-2/TRBV6-3	TRBJ2-6	CASSSAGPGSGANVLTF
TRBV6-2/TRBV6-3	TRBJ1-1	CASRTGMGTEAFF
TRBV5-6	TRBJ2-7	CASSISSYEQYF
TRBV7-2	TRBJ2-7	CASGGIGAYEQYF
TRBV29-1	TRBJ2-1	CSVPGGTGLYNEQFF
TRBV11-2	TRBJ2-1	CASSLEIPSAEQFF
TRBV27	TRBJ2-1	CASSPAAGGVGEQFF
TRBV29-1	TRBJ2-2	CSAPVSGELFF
TRBV29-1	TRBJ2-5	CSVTPGDQETQYF
TRBV20-1	TRBJ1-5	CSARPRGTGQPQHF
TRBV7-9	TRBJ2-1	CASSPAIVGGSSYNEQFF
TRBV7-2	TRBJ2-3	CASSLVGTPTDTQYF
TRBV5-6	TRBJ2-5	CASSQGLAGARYQETQYF
TRBV6-5	TRBJ2-7	CASSSIIRVYEQYF
TRBV7-9	TRBJ2-7	CASSFGQVIYEQYF
TRBV10-1	TRBJ1-5	CASSVAANQPQHF
TRBV29-1	TRBJ2-3	CSVEEGGSADTQYF